The text below deals with one T cell receptor (beta chain). The data were taken from a study of cytomegalovirus exposure and HLA in healthy donors. Germline assignment: CDR1 MNHEY and CDR2 SMNVEV (reference sequence). With 3 bases removed from V and 4 bases from J, the gap between germline ends came to 12 bases. The CDR3 is 14 residues long. Sequenced by immunoSEQ multiplex PCR; TCRdb stores in-frame clones only, minus some. This sample has some 76,000 clones; about 95% occur once, and the top ten carry approximately 1%. Material: PBMCs. The sequence was collected from a woman between 18 and 29 years old in good health and CMV-seronegative. This sequence joins TRBV27 and TRBJ1-1, with D possibly matching TRBD1 (6 bases). CDR3 bases: TGTGCCAGCAGTTTTTCAGGGGTTGCCACTGAAGCTTTCTTT. Translation: CASSFSGVATEAFF.